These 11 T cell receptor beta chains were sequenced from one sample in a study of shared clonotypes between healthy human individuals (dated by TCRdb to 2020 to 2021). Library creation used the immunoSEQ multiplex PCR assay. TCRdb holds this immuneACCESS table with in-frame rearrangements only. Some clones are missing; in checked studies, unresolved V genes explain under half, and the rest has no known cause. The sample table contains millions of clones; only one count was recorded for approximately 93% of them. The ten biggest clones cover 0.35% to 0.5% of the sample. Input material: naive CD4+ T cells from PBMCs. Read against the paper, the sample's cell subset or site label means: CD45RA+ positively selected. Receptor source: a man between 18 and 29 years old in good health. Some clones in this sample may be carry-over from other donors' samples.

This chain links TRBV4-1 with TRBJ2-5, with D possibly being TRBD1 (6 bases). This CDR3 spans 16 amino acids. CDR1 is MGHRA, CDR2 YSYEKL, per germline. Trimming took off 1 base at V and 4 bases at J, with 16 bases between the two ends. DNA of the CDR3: TGCGCCAGCAGCCAAGCTCACAGGGTTTTTCCAGAGACCCAGTACTTC. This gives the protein CASSQAHRVFPETQYF.

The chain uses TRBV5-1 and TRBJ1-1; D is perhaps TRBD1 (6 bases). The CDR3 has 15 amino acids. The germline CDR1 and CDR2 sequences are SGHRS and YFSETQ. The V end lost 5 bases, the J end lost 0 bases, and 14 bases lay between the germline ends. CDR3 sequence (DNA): TGCGCCAGCAGATCAGGGGCCTCTTTGAACACTGAAGCTTTCTTT. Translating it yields CASRSGASLNTEAFF.

For the CDR3, the DNA is TGCAGCGTTCGAGCGGGAAGCACAGATACGCAGTATTTT. This encodes CSVRAGSTDTQYF. The chain joins TRBV29-1 to TRBJ2-3; 7 nucleotides align to TRBD2. Germline V CDR1 and CDR2: SQVTM, ANQGSEA. V shed 5 bases, J shed 0 bases, and the junction held 2 bases outside the gene matches. This CDR3 comprises 13 residues.

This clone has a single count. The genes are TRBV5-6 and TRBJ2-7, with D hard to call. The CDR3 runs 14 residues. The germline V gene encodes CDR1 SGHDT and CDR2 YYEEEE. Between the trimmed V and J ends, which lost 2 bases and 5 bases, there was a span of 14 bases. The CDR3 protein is CASSFLGYSHEQYF. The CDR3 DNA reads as TGTGCCAGCAGCTTTCTAGGTTATTCCCACGAGCAGTACTTC.

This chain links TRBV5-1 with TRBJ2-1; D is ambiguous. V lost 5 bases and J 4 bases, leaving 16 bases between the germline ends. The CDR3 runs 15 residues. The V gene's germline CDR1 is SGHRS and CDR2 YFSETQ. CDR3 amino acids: CASRPRAPGYNEQFF. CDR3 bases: TGCGCCAGCAGACCCCGGGCCCCCGGGTACAATGAGCAGTTCTTC.

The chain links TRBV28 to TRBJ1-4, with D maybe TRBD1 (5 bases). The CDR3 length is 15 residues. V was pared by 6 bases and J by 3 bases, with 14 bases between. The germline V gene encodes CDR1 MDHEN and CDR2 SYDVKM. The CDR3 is CASRGDGKPNEKLFF. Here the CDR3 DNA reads TGTGCCAGCAGGGGGGACGGGAAGCCTAATGAAAAACTGTTTTTT. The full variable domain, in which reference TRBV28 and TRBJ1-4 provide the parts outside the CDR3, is DVKVTQSSRYLVKRTGEKVFLECVQDMDHENMFWYRQDPGLGLRLIYFSYDVKMKEKGDIPEGYSVSREKKERFSLILESASTNQTSMYLCASRGDGKPNEKLFFGSGTQLSVL.

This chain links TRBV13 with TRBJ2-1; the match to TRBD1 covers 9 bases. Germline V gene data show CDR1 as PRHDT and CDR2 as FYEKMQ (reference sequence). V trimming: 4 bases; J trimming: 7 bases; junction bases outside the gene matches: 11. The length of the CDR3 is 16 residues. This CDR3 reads CASSSASGTGKNEQFF. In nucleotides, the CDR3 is TGTGCCAGCAGCTCCGCTTCCGGGACAGGGAAAAATGAGCAGTTCTTC.

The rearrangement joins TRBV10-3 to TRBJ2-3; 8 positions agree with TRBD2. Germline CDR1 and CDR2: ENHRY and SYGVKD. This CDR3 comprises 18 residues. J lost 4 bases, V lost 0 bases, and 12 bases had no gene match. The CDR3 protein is CAISESRKSGGPPDTQYF. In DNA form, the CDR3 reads TGTGCCATCAGTGAGTCGCGAAAGTCGGGAGGGCCGCCAGATACGCAGTATTTT.

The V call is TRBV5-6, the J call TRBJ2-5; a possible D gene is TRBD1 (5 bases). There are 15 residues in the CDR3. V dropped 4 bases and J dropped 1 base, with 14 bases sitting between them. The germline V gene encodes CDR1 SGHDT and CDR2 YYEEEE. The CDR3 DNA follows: TGTGCCAGCAGCCCACCAGGGCAACCCCAAGAGACCCAGTACTTC. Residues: CASSPPGQPQETQYF.

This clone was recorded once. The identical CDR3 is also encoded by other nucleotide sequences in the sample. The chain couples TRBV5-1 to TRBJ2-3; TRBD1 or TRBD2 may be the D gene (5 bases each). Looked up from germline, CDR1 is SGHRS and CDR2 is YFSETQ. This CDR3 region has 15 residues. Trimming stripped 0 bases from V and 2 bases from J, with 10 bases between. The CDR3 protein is CASSLGTGPTDTQYF. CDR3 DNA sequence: TGCGCCAGCAGCTTGGGAACGGGACCCACAGATACGCAGTATTTT.

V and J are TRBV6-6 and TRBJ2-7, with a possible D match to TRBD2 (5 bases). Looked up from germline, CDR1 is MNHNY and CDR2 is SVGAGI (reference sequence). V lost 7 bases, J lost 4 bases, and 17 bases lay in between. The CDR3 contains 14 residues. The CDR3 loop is CASTTAMGGYEQYF. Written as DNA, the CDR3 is TGTGCCAGCACCACGGCGATGGGCGGGTACGAGCAGTACTTC.